This T cell receptor (beta chain) is drawn from a study of response to subunit inactivated influenza vaccine. In this sample, this clonotype turned up a few times. TCRdb independently ran MiXCR on the RT-PCR reads; one entry per CDR3 protein. The repertoire holds some 800,000 distinct CDR3 sequences, with 20% to 25% as singletons. The V and J ends lost 5 bases and 3 bases respectively, with 15 bases between them. The V gene's germline CDR1 is SGHRS and CDR2 YFSETQ. The CDR3 length is 14 residues. The sequence was collected from a middle-aged man who received an inactivated influenza vaccine. This chain links TRBV5-1 with TRBJ2-7, with D possibly matching TRBD2 (6 bases). The material sequenced was PBMCs from blood, taken around 5 days after vaccination. The DNA for the CDR3 is TGCGCCAGCAGTGGGGGAGGTAGCGGCTACGAGCAGTACTTC. Translating gives CASSGGGSGYEQYF.